This TCR beta chain is drawn from a study of T cell repertoires in cytomegalovirus infection. This CDR3 has 18 amino acids. CDR1 is SSHAT, CDR2 FNYEAQ, per germline (reference sequence). TCRdb reanalysed the reads using MiXCR and keeps one entry per CDR3 protein. The sample yields about 890,000 distinct CDR3 sequences, under 40% seen once. This clonotype was picked up many times. The target antigen is unknown. One end of the junction does not line up with germline, which may come from a read error. This sequence was found in a human donor in good health (CMV status not recorded). Some clones in this sample may be carry-over from other donors' samples. The starting material was cultured CD8+ T cells from PBMCs, obtained from culture after CMV antigen stimulation. The gene calls are TRBV7-7 and TRBJ2-6; D is possibly TRBD1 (6 bases). CDR3 in DNA: TGTGCTAGCAGCCCTGGCAGGACAGTTAGCTCTGGGGCCAACGTCCTGACTTTC. Amino acid sequence: CASSPGRTVSSGANVLTF.